This entry lists 26 T cell receptor beta chains sequenced from one sample in a study of blood T cell repertoires in COVID-19. The repertoire was sequenced with immunoSEQ multiplex PCR; TCRdb's copy has only in-frame clones and lacks some. The table lists 300,000 to 400,000 clones, 88% of them singletons. The sequenced sample was peripheral blood. Receptors were obtained from a woman between 70 and 85 years old with COVID-19, enrolled during active disease.

Comments on this clone: The same CDR3 arises from other DNA sequences in this sample as well. The chain's CDR3 is CASSPPGGNYGYTF. CDR3 nucleotide sequence: TGTGCCAGCTCACCTCCCGGGGGTAACTATGGCTACACCTTC. The chain joins TRBV18 to TRBJ1-2; TRBD1 is a possible D gene (5 bases). This CDR3 region has 14 residues. V lost 3 bases, J lost 1 base, and 9 bases lay in between. Per the germline V gene, CDR1 is KGHSH and CDR2 is LQKENI.

The chain carries TRBV27 and TRBJ1-4, with 10 bases aligning to TRBD1. V gave up 5 bases and J gave up 7 bases; unmatched junction bases: 7. CDR1 and CDR2 (germline): MNHEY, SMNVEV (reference sequence). The CDR3 has 15 residues. The CDR3 loop is CASSGGTGVAEKLFF. The CDR3 coding sequence is TGTGCCAGCAGTGGCGGGACAGGGGTGGCTGAAAAACTGTTTTTT.

This sequence joins TRBV7-6 and TRBJ1-2; D is possibly TRBD1 (5 bases). The CDR3 has 13 residues. CDR1 and CDR2 (germline): SGHVS, FNYEAQ. V was trimmed by 5 bases and J by 5 bases, leaving 12 bases between them. This chain's CDR3 is CASSPQGGYGYTF. The CDR3 nucleotides read TGTGCCAGCAGCCCCCAGGGAGGGTATGGCTACACCTTC.

Only a few counts were recorded for this clone. The chain has TRBV5-1 and TRBJ2-7; no clear D. Germline values: CDR1 SGHRS, CDR2 YFSETQ. Trimming stripped 0 bases from V and 0 bases from J, with 13 bases between. CDR3 size: 16 residues. CDR3 in DNA: TGCGCCAGCAGCTTGGGAGGCCCGCAGTTCTCCTACGAGCAGTACTTC. Protein sequence: CASSLGGPQFSYEQYF.

The CDR3 sequence is CASSAKPQGQDYGYTF. Written as DNA, the CDR3 is TGTGCCAGCAGCGCCAAACCACAGGGGCAGGATTATGGCTACACCTTC. The rearrangement uses TRBV9 and TRBJ1-2; 7 nucleotides match TRBD1. Trimming cost V 3 bases and J 5 bases; bases outside gene matches: 13. Germline CDR1 and CDR2: SGDLS and YYNGEE. CDR3 length: 16 residues.

This clone was seen once. The chain recombines TRBV28 with TRBJ1-4, with TRBD1 matching over 9 bases. Germline V gives CDR1 MDHEN, CDR2 SYDVKM. The length of the CDR3 is 15 residues. V lost 4 bases and J lost 4; bases outside the gene matches: 4. The CDR3 loop is CASSSPTGGNEKLFF. Written as DNA, the CDR3 is TGTGCCAGCAGTTCTCCGACAGGGGGTAATGAAAAACTGTTTTTT.

The CDR3 region is CSGNRGASTEAFF. In nucleotides, the CDR3 is TGCAGCGGCAACAGGGGGGCGTCTACTGAAGCTTTCTTT. The chain employs TRBV29-1 and TRBJ1-1, with 8 nucleotides matching TRBD1. V gave up 7 bases and J gave up 5 bases; unmatched junction bases: 9. The germline gives CDR1 SQVTM, CDR2 ANQGSEA. This CDR3 contains 13 residues.

The genes are TRBV15 and TRBJ1-3; 7 bases map to TRBD1. The CDR3 covers 17 residues. J lost 1 base, V lost 3 bases, and 9 bases had no gene match. The germline V gene has CDR1 LNHNV and CDR2 YYDKDF (reference sequence). The CDR3 sequence is CATSSQGVRQSGNTIYF. In DNA form, the CDR3 reads TGTGCCACCAGCAGCCAGGGGGTAAGACAATCTGGAAACACCATATATTTT.

The chain combines TRBV18 with TRBJ1-1, with unresolved D. Germline CDR1 reads KGHSH; CDR2 reads LQKENI. V lost 0 bases, J lost 5 bases, and 13 bases lay in between. The CDR3 runs to 15 residues. Here the CDR3 DNA reads TGTGCCAGCTCACCACCTAGCGAGGGTTGGACTGAAGCTTTCTTT. It translates to CASSPPSEGWTEAFF. The whole variable domain, filled in from reference TRBV18 and TRBJ1-1, reads NAGVMQNPRHLVRRRGQEARLRCSPMKGHSHVYWYRQLPEEGLKFMVYLQKENIIDESGMPKERFSAEFPKEGPSILRIQQVVRGDSAAYFCASSPPSEGWTEAFFGQGTRLTVV.

With respect to this clone: Distinct nucleotide sequences in the sample also encode this CDR3. The V gene is TRBV12-3 or TRBV12-4, the J gene TRBJ1-1; D is undetermined. Deletions cut 6 bases from V and 0 bases from J, with 2 bases between. This CDR3 is built from 11 residues. CDR3 sequence: CASSVNTEAFF. CDR3 DNA: TGTGCCAGCAGCGTGAACACTGAAGCTTTCTTT.

This clone was picked up a small number of times. The chain carries TRBV30 and TRBJ1-6; D ambiguous. This CDR3 region has 13 residues. CDR1 and CDR2 (germline): GTSNPN, SVGIG (reference sequence). The V end lost 1 base, the J end lost 4 bases, and 5 bases lay between the germline ends. CDR3 sequence (DNA): TGTGCCTGGAGTGCCCCGTATAATTCACCCCTCCACTTT. It specifies CAWSAPYNSPLHF.

The CDR3 DNA reads as TGTGCCAGTAGTATGGGCAGGGCTAACACCTTC. Translated, it gives CASSMGRANTF. The chain couples TRBV19 to TRBJ1-2, with a tentative D call TRBD1 (5 bases). With 3 bases removed from V and 12 bases from J, the gap between germline ends came to 11 bases. This CDR3 is 11 amino acids long. Germline CDR1 and CDR2: LNHDA and SQIVND (reference sequence).

The chain combines TRBV27 with TRBJ2-5; D is ambiguous. Germline CDR1 is MNHEY and CDR2 is SMNVEV (reference sequence). The CDR3 covers 12 residues. Trimming pared 4 bases from V and 6 bases from J, leaving 9 bases between. The CDR3 nucleotides are TGTGCCAGCAGTTCCCAACAGAAGACCCAGTACTTC. Translation: CASSSQQKTQYF.

There are a few counts of this clone. The chain combines TRBV9 with TRBJ2-7; D possibly corresponds to TRBD1 (6 bases). Trimming cost V 0 bases and J 6 bases, with 13 bases left between them. CDR1 and CDR2 from the germline V gene are SGDLS and YYNGEE. The CDR3 loop spans 14 amino acids. The chain's CDR3 is CASSVGLGAGEQYF. CDR3 bases: TGTGCCAGCAGCGTAGGCTTGGGGGCGGGCGAGCAGTACTTC.

CDR3 nucleotide sequence: TGCGCCAGCAGCTTGGCCGGGACTACAGATACGCAGTATTTT. Protein: CASSLAGTTDTQYF. The chain couples TRBV5-1 to TRBJ2-3, with D maybe TRBD2 (6 bases). Germline V gene sequence: CDR1 SGHRS, CDR2 YFSETQ. The V end lost 0 bases, the J end lost 3 bases, and 8 bases lay between the germline ends. The CDR3 consists of 14 residues.

The CDR3 bases are TGTGCTAGTGGTTTTGGACAGATTGTGAACGGGGAGCTGTTTTTT. As protein: CASGFGQIVNGELFF. The chain links TRBV12-5 to TRBJ2-2, with a possible D match to TRBD1 (6 bases). The V end lost 3 bases, the J end lost 7 bases, and 15 bases lay between the germline ends. In germline, CDR1 is LGHNT, CDR2 FRNRAP. The CDR3 sequence is 15 residues long.

The CDR3: CASSLAVNGEQYF. The CDR3 coding sequence is TGCGCCAGCAGCTTGGCCGTAAACGGGGAGCAGTACTTC. The chain links TRBV5-1 to TRBJ2-7; no firm D call. The ends were cut back, 0 bases at V and 7 bases at J, with 11 bases in the middle. This CDR3 spans 13 amino acids. Germline values: CDR1 SGHRS, CDR2 YFSETQ.

This sequence joins TRBV18 and TRBJ1-1; no clear D gene. The germline V and J ends were trimmed by 4 bases and 1 base, with 16 bases remaining between them. CDR1 and CDR2 from the germline V gene are KGHSH and LQKENI. The CDR3 has 16 amino acids. CDR3 protein: CASSLRMEGQNTEAFF. CDR3 nucleotide sequence: TGTGCCAGCTCACTAAGGATGGAGGGCCAGAACACTGAAGCTTTCTTT.

V is TRBV6-6 and J is TRBJ2-7; 9 bases are a match to TRBD1. The CDR3 contains 14 residues. Trimming cost V 2 bases and J 5 bases; bases outside gene matches: 4. The germline V gene encodes CDR1 MNHNY and CDR2 SVGAGI (reference sequence). The CDR3 spells CASSYPGQGNEQYF. In DNA, the CDR3 is TGTGCCAGCAGTTACCCGGGACAGGGTAACGAGCAGTACTTC.

J is TRBJ1-5 and V is TRBV30; 9 nucleotides agree with TRBD1. CDR1 GTSNPN and CDR2 SVGIG come from the germline V gene (reference sequence). V gave up 5 bases and J gave up 3 bases; unmatched junction bases: 2. The CDR3 covers 13 residues. CDR3 protein: CAWGTGTNQPQHF. The DNA of the CDR3 is TGTGCCTGGGGGACAGGGACCAATCAGCCCCAGCATTTT.

The gene calls are TRBV5-4 and TRBJ1-2, with TRBD1 matching over 10 bases. The V segment lost 3 bases and the J segment 8 bases; nucleotides outside the gene matches: 7. Germline CDR1 reads SGHNT; CDR2 reads YYREEE (reference sequence). CDR3 length equals 14 residues. CDR3 protein: CASSSAGTGAGYTF. The CDR3 region has the DNA TGTGCCAGCAGCTCCGCCGGGACAGGGGCCGGCTACACCTTC.

The chain joins TRBV5-1 to TRBJ2-3; no reliable D call. The CDR3 loop spans 14 amino acids. With 4 bases removed from V and 2 bases from J, the gap between germline ends came to 11 bases. The germline CDR1 and CDR2 sequences are SGHRS and YFSETQ. CDR3 amino acids: CASSMRSSTDTQYF. The CDR3 bases are TGCGCCAGCAGCATGCGGAGTTCCACAGATACGCAGTATTTT.

This clone has just one count. Other DNA sequences in the same sample also yield this CDR3. This chain joins TRBV7-9 and TRBJ2-2; D gene unclear. Germline V gene sequence: CDR1 SEHNR, CDR2 FQNEAQ (reference sequence). The V gene lost 1 base and the J gene lost 6 bases, with 6 bases spanning the gap. This CDR3 spans 13 amino acids. CDR3 sequence reads: CASSLGGAGELFF. In DNA, the CDR3 is TGTGCCAGCAGCTTAGGAGGCGCCGGGGAGCTGTTTTTT.

The chain combines TRBV5-1 with TRBJ2-7, with D maybe TRBD1 (6 bases). The germline V gene has CDR1 SGHRS and CDR2 YFSETQ. V gave up 3 bases and J gave up 0 bases, with 13 bases separating them. The CDR3 runs to 15 residues. The CDR3 loop reads CASSSRDILSYEQYF. DNA for the CDR3: TGCGCCAGCAGCTCCCGGGACATACTCTCCTACGAGCAGTACTTC.

The chain joins TRBV5-4 to TRBJ1-2; D not resolved. The CDR3 loop spans 13 amino acids. V shed 2 bases and J shed 5 bases, with 10 bases lying between them. Germline V lookup: CDR1 SGHNT, CDR2 YYREEE (reference sequence). In nucleotides, the CDR3 is TGTGCCAGCAGCTTAGCGGACGCTTATGGCTACACCTTC. It specifies CASSLADAYGYTF.

The chain recombines TRBV2 with TRBJ2-5; 9 nucleotides agree with TRBD2. CDR1 and CDR2 (germline): SNHLY, FYNNEI. The junction had 19 bases not matched to a gene; V was cut back by 6 bases and J by 5 bases. The CDR3 loop spans 18 amino acids. The CDR3, as DNA: TGTGCCAGCAGGTGGAGTCGCGGGGGGGGCGTCTTTCTGGAGACCCAGTACTTC. This translates into CASRWSRGGGVFLETQYF.